A selection of T cell receptor beta chains follows, all from one sample in a study of T cell repertoires in ileal Crohn's disease. Produced via immunoSEQ multiplex PCR; TCRdb's table is partial and in-frame only. This sample has roughly 15,000 clones, with over 50% found just once. The specimen sequenced was ileal tissue. These receptors all stem from an adult with Crohn's disease. CDR3s include the opening cysteine and the closing phenylalanine or tryptophan. Fields, in order: V gene, J gene, clone size, D gene, CDR3 protein, CDR3 DNA. A D gene is named only where the DNA matches it firmly. Clone size, where shown, is once, few, many, or a class for clones that have expanded.

>TRBV25-1|TRBJ2-1|-|-
CASSGAGGRGNEQFF
TGTGCCAGCAGTGGGGCCGGGGGGCGCGGAAATGAGCAGTTCTTC
>TRBV4-1|TRBJ1-2|-|-
CASSQGDKGDYGYTF
TGCGCCAGCAGCCAAGGGGATAAGGGGGACTATGGCTACACCTTC
>TRBV4-3|TRBJ2-4|-|-
CASSQDVRENIQYF
TGCGCCAGCAGCCAAGATGTCAGGGAAAACATTCAGTACTTC
>TRBV5-1|TRBJ2-7|few|TRBD1
CASSSPDRGYSEQYF
TGCGCCAGCAGCTCCCCGGACAGGGGCTACAGCGAGCAGTACTTC
>TRBV29-1|TRBJ2-7|-|-
CSARKQSAYEQYF
TGCAGCGCGAGAAAACAGTCGGCCTACGAGCAGTACTTC
>TRBV5-1|TRBJ2-7|-|TRBD1
CASSLARGTAYEQYF
TGCGCCAGCAGCTTGGCCCGAGGGACAGCATACGAGCAGTACTTC
>TRBV4-1|TRBJ2-1|-|-
CASSQGRAGYNEQFF
TGCGCCAGCAGCCAAGGGAGGGCGGGATACAATGAGCAGTTCTTC
>TRBV28|TRBJ2-1|medium-sized|-
CASHLGGRLNEQFF
TGTGCCAGCCATCTGGGGGGGCGTCTAAATGAGCAGTTCTTC
>TRBV9|TRBJ2-2|-|TRBD2
CASSVGLVGTGELFF
TGTGCCAGCAGCGTCGGACTAGTCGGCACCGGGGAGCTGTTTTTT
>TRBV2|TRBJ2-3|-|TRBD2
CASTLRASGRAEGTQYF
TGTGCCAGCACTCTGAGGGCTAGCGGGAGGGCCGAGGGTACGCAGTATTTT
>TRBV7-2|TRBJ2-1|-|-
CASSLGPNNEQFF
TGTGCCAGCAGCTTAGGTCCCAACAATGAGCAGTTCTTC
>TRBV11-2|TRBJ1-2|-|TRBD1
CASSWAGTGTTYTF
TGTGCCAGCAGCTGGGCCGGGACAGGGACTACATACACCTTC
>TRBV6-1|TRBJ2-7|-|TRBD2
CASSPRLAGDKEQYF
TGTGCCAGCAGTCCCCGACTAGCGGGAGATAAGGAGCAGTACTTC
>TRBV28|TRBJ1-5|-|-
CASSHPVRGGQPQHF
TGTGCCAGCAGCCATCCCGTTAGGGGCGGCCAGCCCCAGCATTTT
>TRBV5-4|TRBJ1-1|medium-sized|TRBD1
CASSKTGTEAFF
TGTGCCAGCAGTAAGACAGGGACTGAAGCTTTCTTT
>TRBV27|TRBJ2-1|-|-
CASSLTGDNNEQFF
TGTGCCAGCAGTTTAACGGGAGACAACAATGAGCAGTTCTTC
>TRBV6-5|TRBJ2-7|-|TRBD1
CASSFGTGVEQYF
TGTGCCAGCAGTTTCGGGACAGGGGTCGAGCAGTACTTC
>TRBV5-1|TRBJ2-5|once|TRBD1
CASSPDRGREETQYF
TGCGCCAGCAGCCCGGACAGGGGGAGGGAAGAGACCCAGTACTTC
>TRBV7-4|TRBJ1-2|-|-
CASTHRAPNYGYTF
TGTGCCAGCACACACAGGGCCCCCAACTATGGCTACACCTTC
>TRBV27|TRBJ2-5|-|-
CASSFGAETQYF
TGTGCCAGCAGTTTTGGGGCAGAGACCCAGTACTTC
>TRBV10-3|TRBJ1-1|few|-
CAISDRNNEAFF
TGTGCCATCAGTGACCGCAACAATGAAGCTTTCTTT
>TRBV29-1|TRBJ2-2|-|TRBD1
CGTETGGAGELFF
TGCGGGACAGAGACAGGGGGGGCCGGGGAGCTGTTTTTT
>TRBV30|TRBJ2-2|-|-
CAWSRLGQETGELFF
TGTGCCTGGAGCCGACTAGGTCAAGAAACCGGGGAGCTGTTTTTT
>TRBV7-9|TRBJ2-5|-|-
CASSLEAGETQYF
TGTGCCAGCAGCTTAGAGGCGGGAGAGACCCAGTACTTC
>TRBV30|TRBJ2-7|few|TRBD2
CAWNRLAGYEQYF
TGTGCCTGGAATAGGCTAGCGGGGTACGAGCAGTACTTC
>TRBV19|TRBJ2-1|-|TRBD1
CASSTRDRAYNEQFF
TGTGCCAGTAGTACTCGAGACAGGGCCTACAATGAGCAGTTCTTC
>TRBV27|TRBJ1-2|-|-
CASSQQGTYGYTF
TGTGCCAGCAGTCAACAGGGCACCTATGGCTACACCTTC
>TRBV5-4|TRBJ1-3|once|-
CASSLPPGAGNTIYF
TGTGCCAGCAGCTTACCCCCCGGAGCTGGAAACACCATATATTTT
>TRBV11-2|TRBJ1-1|-|-
CASSLGRVEAFF
TGTGCCAGCAGCTTAGGGAGGGTGGAGGCTTTCTTT
>TRBV2|TRBJ1-2|-|TRBD1
CASSLLTGGDGYTF
TGTGCCAGCAGTCTCCTGACAGGGGGCGATGGCTACACCTTC
>TRBV14|TRBJ1-1|-|TRBD1
CASSQIQGVKAFF
TGTGCCAGCAGCCAAATTCAGGGGGTTAAAGCTTTCTTT
>TRBV28|TRBJ2-1|-|-
CASRSLSVGLLNEQFF
TGTGCCAGCAGGTCACTCAGCGTAGGACTGCTAAATGAGCAGTTCTTC
>TRBV6-6|TRBJ2-1|-|TRBD1
CASSYSPGQGWNEQFF
TGTGCCAGCAGTTACTCACCGGGACAGGGTTGGAATGAGCAGTTCTTC
>TRBV27|TRBJ2-1|-|-
CASRGQSYYDEQFF
TGTGCCAGCAGGGGCCAGAGCTATTACGATGAGCAGTTCTTC
>TRBV27|TRBJ1-5|-|-
CASSLRENQPQHF
TGTGCCAGCAGTTTACGTGAGAATCAGCCCCAGCATTTT
>TRBV28|TRBJ1-1|-|-
CASGGRQAMIGEAFF
TGTGCCAGCGGGGGAAGACAGGCTATGATCGGTGAAGCTTTCTTT
>TRBV15|TRBJ1-2|few|TRBD1
CATSKTAGTGVPSNYGYTF
TGTGCCACCAGCAAAACGGCCGGGACAGGGGTGCCCTCTAACTATGGCTACACCTTC
>TRBV5-4|TRBJ1-2|-|-
CASSLWRGYGYTF
TGTGCCAGCAGCTTGTGGCGAGGCTATGGCTACACCTTC
>TRBV7-7|TRBJ2-7|few|-
CARIQDEQYF
TGTGCCAGGATACAGGACGAGCAGTACTTC
>TRBV7-8|TRBJ2-5|-|-
CASSLWRAETQYF
TGTGCCAGCAGCTTATGGCGGGCAGAGACCCAGTACTTC
>TRBV4-1|TRBJ2-3|few|-
CASSQDGGSGGRTDTQYF
TGCGCCAGCAGCCAAGATGGTGGTTCAGGGGGGCGCACAGATACGCAGTATTTT
>TRBV18|TRBJ2-7|-|TRBD1
CASSRQGQVGYEQYF
TGTGCCAGCTCACGACAGGGACAGGTCGGGTACGAGCAGTACTTC
>TRBV6-5|TRBJ2-7|-|-
CASSYSNQRDYEQYF
TGTGCCAGCAGTTACTCGAATCAGCGCGACTACGAGCAGTACTTC
>TRBV9|TRBJ2-2|-|-
CASSVIVAGGELFF
TGTGCCAGCAGCGTAATAGTTGCAGGCGGGGAGCTGTTTTTT
>TRBV6-1|TRBJ2-1|-|-
CASSELGDEQFF
TGTGCCAGCAGTGAACTAGGGGATGAGCAGTTCTTC
>TRBV19|TRBJ1-2|-|TRBD1
CASSKKTGPYGYTF
TGTGCCAGTAGTAAGAAGACAGGGCCCTATGGCTACACCTTC
>TRBV7-2|TRBJ1-3|-|TRBD1
CASRGGGTGQLSGNTIYF
TGTGCCAGCAGGGGGGGAGGGACAGGCCAATTATCTGGAAACACCATATATTTT
>TRBV27|TRBJ2-5|-|-
CASSPRMGGTQYF
TGTGCCAGCAGTCCCCGGATGGGGGGGACCCAGTACTTC
>TRBV5-1|TRBJ2-3|few|-
CASSLGVGPSAGRTDTQYF
TGCGCCAGCAGCTTGGGAGTGGGGCCCAGTGCGGGGAGGACAGATACGCAGTATTTT
>TRBV5-4|TRBJ1-2|-|TRBD1
CASSPDRGNYGYTF
TGTGCCAGCAGCCCGGACAGGGGGAACTATGGCTACACCTTC
>TRBV19|TRBJ2-6|few|-
CASSQGQTGANVLTF
TGTGCCAGTAGTCAAGGACAGACTGGGGCCAACGTCCTGACTTTC
>TRBV29-1|TRBJ2-1|few|TRBD2
CSVARTGTSKRNEQFF
TGCAGCGTAGCGCGAACCGGGACTAGCAAACGAAATGAGCAGTTCTTC
>TRBV28|TRBJ1-3|medium-sized|-
CASLNSGNTIYF
TGTGCCAGCCTAAACTCTGGAAACACCATATATTTT
>TRBV29-1|TRBJ2-1|-|TRBD2
CSVGTSGRGNEQFF
TGCAGCGTTGGGACTAGCGGGAGAGGCAATGAGCAGTTCTTC
>TRBV10-1|TRBJ1-1|-|-
CASSIGGVAFF
TGCGCCAGCAGTATTGGCGGGGTCGCTTTCTTT
>TRBV7-2|TRBJ2-1|few|-
CASSLEFEQNEQFF
TGTGCCAGCAGCTTAGAGTTCGAACAAAATGAGCAGTTCTTC
>TRBV6-1|TRBJ2-3|-|TRBD1
CASSGKDRASTDTQYF
TGTGCCAGCAGTGGGAAAGACAGGGCCAGCACAGATACGCAGTATTTT
>TRBV30|TRBJ2-1|once|TRBD1
CAWSLLTGVNEQFF
TGTGCCTGGAGTCTTCTGACAGGGGTCAATGAGCAGTTCTTC
>TRBV5-1|TRBJ2-5|-|-
CASSSFQETQYF
TGCGCCAGCAGCTCGTTCCAAGAGACCCAGTACTTC